Each of the 28 T cell receptor beta chains below was sequenced from the same sample in a study of cytomegalovirus exposure and HLA in healthy donors. The PCR was carried out with 60 Vbeta primers and 13 Jbeta primers. Repertoires were generated with immunoSEQ multiplex PCR, while TCRdb's copy carries only in-frame clones and drops some. The profile shows under 200,000 clones, 84% of them singletons. Sequenced input: PBMCs. These TCRs come from a man between 45 and 60 years old in good health and CMV-seropositive.

This clone was counted only a few times. The chain employs TRBV7-9 and TRBJ1-2, with D perhaps TRBD1 (5 bases). The germline gives CDR1 SEHNR, CDR2 FQNEAQ (reference sequence). There are 16 residues in the CDR3. V shed 5 bases and J shed 5 bases, with 21 bases lying between them. In nucleotides, the CDR3 is TGTGCCAGCAGCCCCGTAGACAGTGTTATCGGTTATGGCTACACCTTC. Its translation: CASSPVDSVIGYGYTF.

This chain uses TRBV10-3 with TRBJ1-2, with D possibly matching TRBD1 (5 bases). With 0 bases removed from V and 4 bases from J, the gap between germline ends came to 9 bases. The germline V gene encodes CDR1 ENHRY and CDR2 SYGVKD. There are 14 residues in the CDR3. The CDR3 here is CAISESGGGYGYTF. The CDR3 bases are TGTGCCATCAGTGAGTCTGGGGGGGGCTATGGCTACACCTTC.

The rearrangement uses TRBV6-1 and TRBJ2-7; 9 nucleotides match TRBD1. Germline assignment: CDR1 MNHNS and CDR2 SASEGT. V lost 4 bases to trimming and J lost 3 bases; unmatched junction nucleotides: 7. The CDR3 totals 15 residues. The chain's CDR3 is CASSGPGQGYYEQYV. DNA of the CDR3: TGTGCCAGCAGTGGCCCGGGACAGGGCTACTACGAGCAGTACGTC.

This clone was seen once. The chain joins TRBV5-1 to TRBJ1-1, with D tentatively TRBD1 (6 bases). V lost 3 bases and J lost 8, with 14 bases in between. Per germline, CDR1 SGHRS and CDR2 YFSETQ. The CDR3 runs to 13 residues. CDR3 loop: CASSSGTGMEAFF. DNA for the CDR3: TGCGCCAGCAGCTCGGGAACAGGGATGGAAGCTTTCTTT.

This clone has ten or more counts. V usage is TRBV19 and J usage is TRBJ2-7; D ambiguous. Germline CDR1 and CDR2: LNHDA and SQIVND (reference sequence). This CDR3 comprises 14 residues. Trimming left V 3 bases short and J 2 bases short, with 11 bases between. DNA for the CDR3: TGTGCCAGTAGTATGAGTAACGGAGCCTACGAGCAGTACTTC. Protein product: CASSMSNGAYEQYF.

V is TRBV19 and J is TRBJ2-2; D is possibly TRBD2 (5 bases). Per germline, CDR1 LNHDA and CDR2 SQIVND (reference sequence). CDR3 size: 15 residues. Trimming cost V 3 bases and J 6 bases, with 14 bases left between them. CDR3 sequence: CASSITRGIAGELFF. The CDR3, as DNA: TGTGCCAGTAGTATTACACGAGGGATCGCCGGGGAGCTGTTTTTT.

J is TRBJ2-5 and V is TRBV12-5; D is undetermined. Trimming removed 0 bases at V and 5 bases at J, with 10 bases between. This CDR3 is built from 14 residues. CDR1 is LGHNT, CDR2 FRNRAP, per germline. CDR3 residues: CASGLVGSTETQYF. As DNA, the CDR3 is TGTGCTAGTGGTTTGGTGGGTAGCACGGAGACCCAGTACTTC.

This clone occurred once. The chain joins TRBV6-1 to TRBJ2-1, with D maybe TRBD2 (5 bases). The germline CDR1 and CDR2 sequences are MNHNS and SASEGT. Trimming cost V 7 bases and J 9 bases, with 19 bases left between them. This CDR3 region has 14 residues. CDR3 nucleotide sequence: TGTGCCAGCACCCAAGAGGTAATAAGCGGTGAGCAGTTCTTC. The encoded protein is CASTQEVISGEQFF.

The rearrangement links TRBV4-1 to TRBJ2-1, with 12 bases identical to TRBD2. The CDR3 has 16 residues. Per the germline V gene, CDR1 is MGHRA and CDR2 is YSYEKL. V shed 0 bases, J shed 9 bases, and the junction held 6 bases outside the gene matches. The DNA of the CDR3 is TGCGCCAGCAGCCAAGATAACACTAGCGGGAGGTTTGAGCAGTTCTTC. This translates into CASSQDNTSGRFEQFF.

The chain carries TRBV14 and TRBJ2-3, with D uncertain. This CDR3 region has 14 residues. The V end lost 3 bases, the J end lost 1 base, and 8 bases lay between the germline ends. From germline, CDR1 is SGHDN and CDR2 FVKESK. The CDR3 protein is CASSQRSRTDTQYF. CDR3 coding DNA: TGTGCCAGCAGCCAGCGTTCCCGCACAGATACGCAGTATTTT.

V is TRBV11-2 and J is TRBJ2-5, with a tentative D call TRBD1 (5 bases). Germline loops: CDR1 SGHAT, CDR2 FQNNGV. Deletions cut 0 bases from V and 5 bases from J, with 16 bases between. CDR3 size: 16 residues. The CDR3 DNA is TGTGCCAGCAGCTTAGATAGGGCAGGGAAGAGGGAGACCCAGTACTTC. It specifies CASSLDRAGKRETQYF.

V and J are TRBV29-1 and TRBJ1-1, with D tentatively TRBD1 (5 bases). V was clipped by 3 bases and J by 5 bases, with 22 bases between them. Germline V gene sequence: CDR1 SQVTM, CDR2 ANQGSEA. The length of the CDR3 is 16 residues. The CDR3 sequence is CSVEGGREGEGTEAFF. In DNA, the CDR3 is TGCAGCGTTGAGGGGGGAAGAGAGGGAGAGGGGACTGAAGCTTTCTTT.

The rearrangement joins TRBV7-5 to TRBJ1-2; the table calls TRBD1, which could not be checked here. TRBV7-5 is listed as a pseudogene. There are 16 residues in the CDR3. The CDR3 loop reads CARRGGWGQLNYGYTF. Written as DNA, the CDR3 is TGTGCCAGAAGAGGGGGGTGGGGACAGCTTAACTATGGCTACACCTTC.

This clone was picked up a small number of times. The genes are TRBV4-1 and TRBJ2-2, with D perhaps TRBD2 (6 bases). There are 14 residues in the CDR3. The germline V and J ends were trimmed by 3 bases and 4 bases, with 9 bases remaining between them. CDR1 MGHRA and CDR2 YSYEKL come from the germline V gene. This CDR3 is CASSQTSLTGELFF. CDR3 nucleotide sequence: TGCGCCAGCAGCCAGACTAGTCTCACCGGGGAGCTGTTTTTT.

The rearrangement uses TRBV6-1 and TRBJ1-1, with TRBD1 matching 8 bases. Germline CDR1 and CDR2: MNHNS and SASEGT. V gave up 3 bases and J gave up 1 base; unmatched junction bases: 7. The CDR3 consists of 16 residues. The CDR3 sequence is CASSEHPGTGNTEAFF. For the CDR3, the DNA is TGTGCCAGCAGTGAGCACCCCGGGACAGGGAACACTGAAGCTTTCTTT.

This clone showed up just once. The chain has TRBV7-9 and TRBJ2-2, with no clear D. The CDR3 consists of 14 residues. Per the germline V gene, CDR1 is SEHNR and CDR2 is FQNEAQ (reference sequence). The ends were cut back, 4 bases at V and 5 bases at J, with 11 bases in the middle. The CDR3 spells CASSSATETGELFF. CDR3 coding DNA: TGTGCCAGCAGCTCCGCTACAGAGACCGGGGAGCTGTTTTTT.

The chain links TRBV5-1 to TRBJ2-2, with D possibly TRBD1 on 5 matching bases. Germline V gene data show CDR1 as SGHRS and CDR2 as YFSETQ. V was clipped by 5 bases and J by 4 bases, with 9 bases between them. The CDR3 sequence is 13 residues long. The CDR3 bases are TGCGCCAGCAGTCCTCAGGGCACCGGGGAGCTGTTTTTT. Protein product: CASSPQGTGELFF. The full variable domain, rest sourced from reference TRBV5-1 and TRBJ2-2, is KAGVTQTPRYLIKTRGQQVTLSCSPISGHRSVSWYQQTPGQGLQFLFEYFSETQRNKGNFPGRFSGRQFSNSRSEMNVSTLELGDSALYLCASSPQGTGELFFGEGSRLTVL.

This clone was observed a few times. The J gene is TRBJ1-1, the V gene TRBV2, with D perhaps matching TRBD1 (6 bases). Trimming left V 6 bases short and J 1 base short, with 15 bases between. Germline V gene lookup returns CDR1 SNHLY and CDR2 FYNNEI. This CDR3 region has 15 residues. CDR3 bases: TGTGCCAGCAGGGAATTGGGACAAACGAACACTGAAGCTTTCTTT. It specifies CASRELGQTNTEAFF. The full variable domain, rest sourced from reference TRBV2 and TRBJ1-1, is EPEVTQTPSHQVTQMGQEVILRCVPISNHLYFYWYRQILGQKVEFLVSFYNNEISEKSEIFDDQFSVERPDGSNFTLKIRSTKLEDSAMYFCASRELGQTNTEAFFGQGTRLTVV.

The chain recombines TRBV2 with TRBJ1-2; the D gene is possibly TRBD1 (5 bases). Germline V gene lookup returns CDR1 SNHLY and CDR2 FYNNEI. This CDR3 has 13 residues. Trimming pared 6 bases from V and 4 bases from J, leaving 12 bases between. CDR3 nucleotide sequence: TGTGCCAGCAGCGAACACAGGAGCTATGGCTACACCTTC. Its translation is CASSEHRSYGYTF.

V and J are TRBV7-6 and TRBJ1-2, with D unresolved. V dropped 1 base and J dropped 0 bases, with 12 bases sitting between them. Germline CDR1 SGHVS, CDR2 FNYEAQ. The CDR3 consists of 16 residues. CDR3 DNA: TGTGCCAGCAGCTTAGGAACGGCCGGGACTAACTATGGCTACACCTTC. As protein: CASSLGTAGTNYGYTF.

The chain links TRBV19 to TRBJ1-1, with 10 bases aligning to TRBD1. Trimming took 7 bases from V and 5 from J; bases not matched to a gene: 10. Germline V gives CDR1 LNHDA, CDR2 SQIVND (reference sequence). This CDR3 contains 15 residues. CDR3 DNA sequence: TGTGCCAGTACCAGTATTGGGACAGGGGAGACTGAAGCTTTCTTT. Encoded protein: CASTSIGTGETEAFF.

The chain employs TRBV4-2 and TRBJ2-5; D gene unclear. The length of the CDR3 is 15 residues. Germline V gene lookup returns CDR1 LGHNA and CDR2 YNFKEQ. V lost 4 bases to trimming and J lost 5 bases, with 17 bases between them. The CDR3 region is CASSRSIGARETQYF. The CDR3 DNA is TGTGCCAGCAGCCGAAGTATAGGAGCGCGTGAGACCCAGTACTTC.

The chain combines TRBV6-4 with TRBJ1-2, with D possibly being TRBD1 (6 bases). CDR3 length: 13 amino acids. Germline V gene lookup returns CDR1 MRHNA and CDR2 SNTAGT. The germline V and J ends were trimmed by 2 bases and 8 bases, with 12 bases remaining between them. This CDR3 reads CASSDQAGVGYTF. The CDR3 DNA sequence: TGTGCCAGCAGTGACCAGGCAGGGGTAGGCTACACCTTC.

This chain joins TRBV18 and TRBJ1-2, with 8 positions matching TRBD1. After removal of 4 bases from V and 2 bases from J, the junction contained 6 bases not matched to a gene. Germline V lookup: CDR1 KGHSH, CDR2 LQKENI. CDR3 size: 15 residues. DNA for the CDR3: TGTGCCAGCTCACAGGACAGGGTAAAGAACTATGGCTACACCTTC. It specifies CASSQDRVKNYGYTF.

This clone came up once. The V call is TRBV11-3, the J call TRBJ2-1, with D possibly TRBD2 on 5 matching bases. CDR1 is SGHNT, CDR2 YENEEA, per germline. The CDR3 length is 15 residues. Trimming pared 3 bases from V and 7 bases from J, leaving 16 bases between. The CDR3 loop is CASSFGVFTGNEQFF. The CDR3 DNA sequence: TGTGCCAGCAGCTTCGGGGTTTTTACGGGGAATGAGCAGTTCTTC.

The CDR3 DNA is TGCGCCAGCGGCAGGGAGGACAGGGCCAGCGAGCAGTTCTTC. Translated, it gives CASGREDRASEQFF. The chain carries TRBV5-1 and TRBJ2-1, with 8 bases matching TRBD1. Germline loops: CDR1 SGHRS, CDR2 YFSETQ. CDR3 length: 14 amino acids. V lost 7 bases to trimming and J lost 10 bases; unmatched junction nucleotides: 13.

The chain combines TRBV9 with TRBJ2-3, with 13 bases aligning to TRBD2. The CDR3 loop spans 18 amino acids. V trimming: 3 bases; J trimming: 0 bases; junction bases outside the gene matches: 7. The germline V gene has CDR1 SGDLS and CDR2 YYNGEE. The chain's CDR3 is CASSGMGLAGFSTDTQYF. The DNA for the CDR3 is TGTGCCAGCAGCGGAATGGGACTAGCGGGGTTTAGCACAGATACGCAGTATTTT.

The chain recombines TRBV19 with TRBJ2-1; 7 bases align to TRBD2. CDR3 length equals 11 residues. Per germline, CDR1 LNHDA and CDR2 SQIVND (reference sequence). The junction had 3 bases not matched to a gene; V was cut back by 3 bases and J by 13 bases. The CDR3 protein is CASSIERDQFF. The CDR3 nucleotides are TGTGCCAGTAGTATTGAGCGGGATCAGTTCTTC.